This T cell receptor beta chain emerged from a study of blood T cell repertoires in COVID-19. About the study: Some COVID-19 samples were acute and others convalescent; all came from the United States, Italy and Spain.

Residents of about two dozen US areas, aged about 18 to 95 years, made up the participants. The study assigned cohorts using participant-reported clinical history. The authors' processing: Quantification of nucleated cells was approximated via reference gene primer amplification. Some clones are missing from TCRdb's copy, which holds only in-frame ones; the method was immunoSEQ multiplex PCR. That table furnishes V, J and clone size, whereas the DNA furnished D and trimming. The sample contains fewer than 250,000 clones, almost 85% of which appear only once. Trimming at V came to 0 bases and at J to 4 bases, leaving 6 bases not matched to a gene. Per germline, CDR1 ENHRY and CDR2 SYGVKD. The CDR3 consists of 17 residues.

Sequencing used PBMCs or T cells enriched from blood (not recorded which). The sequence came from a woman in her forties or fifties with acute COVID-19. V usage is TRBV10-3 and J usage is TRBJ2-1, with TRBD2 matching 10 bases. For the CDR3, the DNA is TGTGCCATCAGTGAGTCGCAAGCGGGGGGGCGATACAATGAGCAGTTCTTC. This translates into CAISESQAGGRYNEQFF.